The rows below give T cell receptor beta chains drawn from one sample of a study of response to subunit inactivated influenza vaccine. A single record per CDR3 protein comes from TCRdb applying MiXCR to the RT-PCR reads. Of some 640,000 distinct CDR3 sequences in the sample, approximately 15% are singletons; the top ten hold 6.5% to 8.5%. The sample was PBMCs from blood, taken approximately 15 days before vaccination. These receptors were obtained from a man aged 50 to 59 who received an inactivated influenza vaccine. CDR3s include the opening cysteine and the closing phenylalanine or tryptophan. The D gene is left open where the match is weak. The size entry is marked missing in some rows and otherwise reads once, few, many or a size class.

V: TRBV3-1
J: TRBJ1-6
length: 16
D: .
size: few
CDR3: CASSHNRASYNSPLHF
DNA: TGTGCCAGCAGCCACAATCGGGCCAGCTATAATTCACCCCTCCACTTT

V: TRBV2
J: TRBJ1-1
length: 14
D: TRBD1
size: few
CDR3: CAREGQGPASEAFF
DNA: TGTGCCAGGGAGGGACAGGGGCCGGCCTCTGAAGCTTTCTTT

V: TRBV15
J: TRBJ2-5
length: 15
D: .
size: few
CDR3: CATSRDRATQETQYF
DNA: TGTGCCACCAGCAGAGATCGGGCCACCCAAGAGACCCAGTACTTC

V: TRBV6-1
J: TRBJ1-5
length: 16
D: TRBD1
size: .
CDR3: CASSLGTARKNQPQHF
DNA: TGTGCCAGCAGTCTTGGGACAGCCCGCAAGAATCAGCCCCAGCATTTT

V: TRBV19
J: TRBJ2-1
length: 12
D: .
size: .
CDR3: CASSIEGDEQFF
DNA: TGTGCCAGTAGTATAGAAGGGGATGAGCAGTTCTTC

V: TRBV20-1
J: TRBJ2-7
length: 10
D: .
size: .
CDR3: CSASQYEQYF
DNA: TGCAGTGCTAGCCAATACGAGCAGTACTTC

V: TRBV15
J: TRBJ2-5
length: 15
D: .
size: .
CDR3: CATSSQNNPQETQYF
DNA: TGTGCCACCAGCAGCCAGAATAACCCCCAAGAGACCCAGTACTTC

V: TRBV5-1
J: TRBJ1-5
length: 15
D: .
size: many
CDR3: CASRPRVDSNQPQHF
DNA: TGCGCCAGCCGTCCCCGGGTAGATAGCAATCAGCCCCAGCATTTT

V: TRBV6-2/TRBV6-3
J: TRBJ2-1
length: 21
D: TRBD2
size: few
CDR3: CASSYPTRDYRGSRSYNEQFF
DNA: TGTGCCAGCAGTTACCCGACCAGGGACTATCGGGGTTCGCGCTCCTACAATGAGCAGTTCTTC

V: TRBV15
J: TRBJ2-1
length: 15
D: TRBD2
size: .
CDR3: CATSRVSGNYNEQFF
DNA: TGTGCCACCAGCAGAGTCAGCGGGAACTACAATGAGCAGTTCTTC

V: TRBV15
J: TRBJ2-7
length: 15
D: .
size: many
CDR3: CATSRDRGLTYEQYF
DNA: TGTGCCACCAGCAGAGACAGGGGCCTTACCTACGAGCAGTACTTC

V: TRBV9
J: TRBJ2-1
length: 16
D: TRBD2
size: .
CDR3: CASSVGAGGSFNEQFF
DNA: TGTGCCAGCAGCGTAGGTGCGGGAGGGTCTTTCAATGAGCAGTTCTTC

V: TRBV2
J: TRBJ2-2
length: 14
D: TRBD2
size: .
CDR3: CASCLAGISGELFF
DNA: TGTGCCAGCTGCCTAGCGGGAATCTCCGGGGAGCTGTTTTTT

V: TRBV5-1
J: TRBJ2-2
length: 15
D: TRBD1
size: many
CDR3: CASSGTGNIGGELFF
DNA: TGCGCCAGCAGCGGGACAGGGAACATTGGCGGGGAGCTGTTTTTT

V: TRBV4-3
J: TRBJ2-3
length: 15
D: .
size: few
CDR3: CASSQGVQGTDTQYF
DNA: TGCGCCAGCAGCCAGGGGGTCCAGGGAACAGATACGCAGTATTTT

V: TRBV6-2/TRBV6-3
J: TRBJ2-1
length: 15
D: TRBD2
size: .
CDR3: CASSYTSGAYNEQFF
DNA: TGTGCCAGCAGTTACACTAGCGGCGCCTACAATGAGCAGTTCTTC

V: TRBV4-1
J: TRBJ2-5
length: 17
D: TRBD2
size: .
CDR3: CASSPPPRGGNQETQYF
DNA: TGCGCCAGCAGCCCTCCCCCACGCGGGGGAAATCAAGAGACCCAGTACTTC

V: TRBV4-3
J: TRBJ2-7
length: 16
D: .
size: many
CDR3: CASSQDLIGISYEQYF
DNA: TGCGCCAGCAGCCAAGATTTAATAGGGATTTCTTACGAGCAGTACTTC

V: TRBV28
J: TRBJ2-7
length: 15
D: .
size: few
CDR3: CASRPNGFGSYEQYF
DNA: TGTGCCAGCAGACCGAACGGATTTGGTAGTTACGAGCAGTACTTC

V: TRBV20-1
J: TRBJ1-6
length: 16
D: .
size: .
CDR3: CSARNPGEGKDSPLHF
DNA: TGCAGTGCTAGAAACCCGGGGGAGGGAAAGGATTCACCCCTCCACTTT

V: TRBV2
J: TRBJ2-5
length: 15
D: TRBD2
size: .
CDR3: CASSVVAGRSETQYF
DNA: TGTGCCAGCAGTGTTGTAGCGGGAAGGAGCGAGACCCAGTACTTC

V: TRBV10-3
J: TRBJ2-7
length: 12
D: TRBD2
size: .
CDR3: CAISRTSGSQYF
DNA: TGTGCCATCTCCCGGACTAGCGGGAGCCAGTACTTC

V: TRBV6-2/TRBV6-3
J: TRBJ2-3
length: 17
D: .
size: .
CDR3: CASSPLPRGAAQDTQYF
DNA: TGTGCCAGCAGTCCTCTCCCCAGGGGGGCCGCTCAAGATACGCAGTATTTT

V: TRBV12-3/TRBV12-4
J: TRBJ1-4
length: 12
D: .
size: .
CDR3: CASRYNSEKLFF
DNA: TGTGCCAGCAGGTACAATAGCGAAAAACTGTTTTTT

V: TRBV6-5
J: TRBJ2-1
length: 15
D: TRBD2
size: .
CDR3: CASSSSGGAFYEQFF
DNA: TGTGCCAGCAGTTCTAGCGGGGGGGCCTTTTATGAGCAGTTCTTC

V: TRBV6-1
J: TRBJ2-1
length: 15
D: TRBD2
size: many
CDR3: CASSPSGGVYNEQFF
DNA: TGTGCCAGCAGTCCTAGCGGGGGGGTCTACAATGAGCAGTTCTTC

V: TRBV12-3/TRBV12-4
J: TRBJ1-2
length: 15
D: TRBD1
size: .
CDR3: CASRIQGAVYSGYTF
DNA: TGTGCCAGCAGGATACAGGGGGCGGTCTACTCTGGCTACACCTTC

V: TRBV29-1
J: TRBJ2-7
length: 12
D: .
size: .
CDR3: CSVRTTIYEQYF
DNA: TGCAGCGTAAGGACAACTATCTACGAGCAGTACTTC

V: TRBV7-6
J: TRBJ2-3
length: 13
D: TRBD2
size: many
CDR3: CATGTSITDTQYF
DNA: TGTGCTACCGGGACTAGCATTACAGATACGCAGTATTTT

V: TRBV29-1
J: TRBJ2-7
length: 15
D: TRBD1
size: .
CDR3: CSVREGQVGSYEQYF
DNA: TGCAGCGTTAGAGAGGGACAGGTTGGGTCCTACGAGCAGTACTTC

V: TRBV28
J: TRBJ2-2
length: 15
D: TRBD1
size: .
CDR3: CASSLGTGETGELFF
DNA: TGTGCCAGCAGTTTAGGCACAGGGGAAACCGGGGAGCTGTTTTTT

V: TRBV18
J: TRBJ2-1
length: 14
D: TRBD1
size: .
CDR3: CASSPPGQLNEQFF
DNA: TGTGCCAGCTCCCCTCCGGGACAGCTGAATGAGCAGTTCTTC

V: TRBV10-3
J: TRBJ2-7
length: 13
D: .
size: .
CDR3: CATLTPSPYEQYF
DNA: TGTGCCACTTTGACCCCATCTCCATACGAGCAGTACTTC

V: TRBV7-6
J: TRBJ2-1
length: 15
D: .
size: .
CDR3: CASSRGLLSDNEQFF
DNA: TGTGCCAGCAGCCGAGGTCTACTAAGCGACAATGAGCAGTTCTTC

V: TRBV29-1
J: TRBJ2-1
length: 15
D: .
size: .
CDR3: CSVEGGPSGVNEQFF
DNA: TGCAGCGTTGAGGGGGGCCCCTCAGGGGTGAATGAGCAGTTCTTC

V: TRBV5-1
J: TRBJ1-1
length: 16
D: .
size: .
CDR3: CASSPRPGGWNTEAFF
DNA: TGCGCCAGCAGCCCACGACCCGGAGGATGGAACACTGAAGCTTTCTTT

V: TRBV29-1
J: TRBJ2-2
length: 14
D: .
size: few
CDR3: CSVEGAGYPGELFF
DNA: TGCAGCGTTGAAGGGGCAGGGTACCCCGGGGAGCTGTTTTTT

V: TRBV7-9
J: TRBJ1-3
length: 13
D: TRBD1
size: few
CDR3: CASSLSSRGQGIF
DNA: TGTGCCAGCAGCTTGAGTTCCAGAGGACAGGGCATATTT

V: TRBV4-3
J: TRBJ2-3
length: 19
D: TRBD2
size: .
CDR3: CASSQVIATSGRRTDTQYF
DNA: TGCGCCAGCAGCCAAGTAATTGCGACTAGCGGGAGGCGCACAGATACGCAGTATTTT

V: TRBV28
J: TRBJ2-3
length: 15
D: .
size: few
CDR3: CASSSGAISTDTQYF
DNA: TGTGCCAGCAGTAGTGGCGCGATTAGCACAGATACGCAGTATTTT

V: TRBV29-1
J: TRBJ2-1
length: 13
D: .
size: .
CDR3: CSVELQVYNEQFF
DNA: TGCAGCGTTGAATTGCAGGTCTACAATGAGCAGTTCTTC

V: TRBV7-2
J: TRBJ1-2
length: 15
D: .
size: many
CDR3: CASSLVWGEDYGYTF
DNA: TGTGCCAGCAGCTTAGTTTGGGGAGAAGACTATGGCTACACCTTC

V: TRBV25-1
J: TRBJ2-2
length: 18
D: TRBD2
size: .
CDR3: CASSTHPGLAGSTGELFF
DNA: TGTGCCAGCAGTACACACCCGGGACTAGCGGGAAGCACCGGGGAGCTGTTTTTT

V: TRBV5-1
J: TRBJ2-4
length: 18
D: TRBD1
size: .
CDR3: CASSNQTGGSLTKNIQYF
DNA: TGCGCCAGCAGCAACCAAACAGGGGGCTCCCTTACCAAAAACATTCAGTACTTC

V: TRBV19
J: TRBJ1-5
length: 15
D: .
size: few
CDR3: CASSIREGINQPQHF
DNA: TGTGCCAGTAGTATACGGGAAGGGATCAATCAGCCCCAGCATTTT

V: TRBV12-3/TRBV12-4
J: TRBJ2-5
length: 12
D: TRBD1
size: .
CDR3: CASSFGQGDQYF
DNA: TGTGCCAGCAGTTTTGGACAGGGCGACCAGTACTTC

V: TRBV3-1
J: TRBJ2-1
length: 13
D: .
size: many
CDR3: CASSFGSHNEQFF
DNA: TGTGCCAGCAGCTTCGGGAGCCACAATGAGCAGTTCTTC

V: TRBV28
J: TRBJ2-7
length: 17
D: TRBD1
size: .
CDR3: CASRPAQGGGPTYEQYF
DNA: TGTGCCAGCCGCCCGGCACAGGGGGGCGGACCTACCTACGAGCAGTACTTC